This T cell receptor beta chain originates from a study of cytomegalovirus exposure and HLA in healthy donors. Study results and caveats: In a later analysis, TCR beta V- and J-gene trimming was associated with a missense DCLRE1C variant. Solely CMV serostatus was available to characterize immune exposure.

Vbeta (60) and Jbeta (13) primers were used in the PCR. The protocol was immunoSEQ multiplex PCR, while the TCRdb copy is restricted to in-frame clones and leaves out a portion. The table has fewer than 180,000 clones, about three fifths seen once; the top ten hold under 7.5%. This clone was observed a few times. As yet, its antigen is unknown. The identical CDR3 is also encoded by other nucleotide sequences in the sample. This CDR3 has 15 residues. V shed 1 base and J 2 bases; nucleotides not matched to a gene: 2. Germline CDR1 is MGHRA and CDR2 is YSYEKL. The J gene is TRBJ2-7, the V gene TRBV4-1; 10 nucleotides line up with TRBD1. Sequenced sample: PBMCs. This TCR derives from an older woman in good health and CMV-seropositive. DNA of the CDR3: TGCGCCAGCAGCCAAGGACAGGGGGCACCCTACGAGCAGTACTTC. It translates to CASSQGQGAPYEQYF.